One sample yielded the 21 T cell receptor beta chains listed below, sequenced in a study of cytomegalovirus exposure and HLA in healthy donors. A multiplex PCR was run with 60 Vbeta primers and 13 Jbeta primers. Profiled with immunoSEQ multiplex PCR; TCRdb holds only in-frame clones, not every one. The sample shows about 170,000 clones, 73% of them seen only once. Sequencing input: PBMCs. All receptors derive from a woman aged 18-30 years in good health and CMV-seropositive.

This chain uses TRBV28 with TRBJ2-1, with D uncertain. Germline loops: CDR1 MDHEN, CDR2 SYDVKM. The CDR3 has 12 amino acids. Trimming took off 8 bases at V and 6 bases at J, with 11 bases between the two ends. The CDR3: CASQNEINEQFF. The CDR3 nucleotides are TGTGCCAGCCAGAACGAAATCAATGAGCAGTTCTTC.

The J gene is TRBJ1-2, the V gene TRBV2; 7 nucleotides match TRBD1. This CDR3 has 12 residues. The germline V gene has CDR1 SNHLY and CDR2 FYNNEI. Trimming cost V 6 bases and J 8 bases; bases outside gene matches: 6. The DNA for the CDR3 is TGTGCCAGCAGCGCTCAGGGGGTAGGCTACACCTTC. It translates to CASSAQGVGYTF.

The chain is built from TRBV6-4 and TRBJ2-1; TRBD2 matches at 10 bases. The trim removed 7 bases at V and 2 bases at J, leaving 5 bases unmatched. The length of the CDR3 is 15 residues. Germline assignment: CDR1 MRHNA and CDR2 SNTAGT. CDR3 residues: CASTQTSGAYNEQFF. CDR3 DNA sequence: TGTGCCAGCACCCAAACTAGCGGGGCCTACAATGAGCAGTTCTTC.

This rearrangement joins TRBV9 to TRBJ2-1, with 7 bases fitting TRBD1. The CDR3 loop spans 14 amino acids. The trim removed 2 bases at V and 15 bases at J, leaving 14 bases unmatched. Germline loops: CDR1 SGDLS, CDR2 YYNGEE. The chain's CDR3 is CASSVTGTEAALFF. CDR3 DNA sequence: TGTGCCAGCAGCGTTACCGGGACAGAGGCAGCCCTGTTCTTC.

This chain connects TRBV28 to TRBJ2-7, with 7 positions matching TRBD2. The CDR3 runs 12 residues. Trimming removed 5 bases from V and 9 bases from J; junction bases left unmatched: 7. Germline loops: CDR1 MDHEN, CDR2 SYDVKM. This CDR3 reads CASSDTPGGQYF. The CDR3 coding sequence is TGTGCCAGCAGTGACACCCCGGGAGGGCAGTACTTC.

This chain joins TRBV5-4 and TRBJ2-7; 9 bases match TRBD1. CDR1 and CDR2 from the germline V gene are SGHNT and YYREEE (reference sequence). The CDR3 has 15 residues. V was clipped by 2 bases and J by 1 base; unmatched bases: 4. Here the CDR3 reads CASSLGQGFSYEQYF. CDR3 bases: TGTGCCAGCAGCTTAGGACAGGGGTTTTCCTACGAGCAGTACTTC.

This sequence joins TRBV5-1 and TRBJ2-1, with D possibly TRBD2 on 6 matching bases. This CDR3 has 15 amino acids. V lost 0 bases and J lost 5, with 12 bases in between. CDR1 is SGHRS, CDR2 YFSETQ, per germline. In nucleotides, the CDR3 is TGCGCCAGCAGCTTGGTCGGGGGTAACAACAATGAGCAGTTCTTC. Amino acid sequence: CASSLVGGNNNEQFF.

The sample holds a few counts of this clone. The chain uses TRBV5-4 and TRBJ2-5; D not resolved. Germline lookup yields CDR1 SGHNT and CDR2 YYREEE (reference sequence). Trimming removed 2 bases at V and 5 bases at J, with 7 bases between. The CDR3 covers 12 residues. Written as DNA, the CDR3 is TGTGCCAGCAGCTTATACAGTGAGACCCAGTACTTC. Its translation: CASSLYSETQYF. Supplemented by reference TRBV5-4 and TRBJ2-5, the full variable domain reads ETGVTQSPTHLIKTRGQQVTLRCSSQSGHNTVSWYQQALGQGPQFIFQYYREEENGRGNFPPRFSGLQFPNYSSELNVNALELDDSALYLCASSLYSETQYFGPGTRLLVL.

CDR3 amino acids: CASSSSIGRNNEKLFF. The CDR3, as DNA: TGTGCCAGCAGCTCGTCTATTGGCAGGAATAATGAAAAACTGTTTTTT. The rearrangement links TRBV7-6 to TRBJ1-4; D unresolved. Germline loops: CDR1 SGHVS, CDR2 FNYEAQ. Trimming stripped 4 bases from V and 4 bases from J, with 16 bases between. This CDR3 contains 16 residues.

V and J are TRBV12-5 and TRBJ2-1, with 8 bases aligning to TRBD1. This CDR3 is 17 amino acids long. Unmatched junction bases numbered 5, after V lost 0 bases and J lost 1 base. Germline lookup yields CDR1 LGHNT and CDR2 FRNRAP. The chain's CDR3 is CASGLVINRGSYNEQFF. In DNA form, the CDR3 reads TGTGCTAGTGGTTTGGTAATCAACAGGGGGTCCTACAATGAGCAGTTCTTC.

CDR3 DNA sequence: TGTGCCAGCAGCCTGTCTTCCGGGGGGCCGGATACGCAGTATTTT. It codes for CASSLSSGGPDTQYF. The chain employs TRBV11-3 and TRBJ2-3; perhaps TRBD2 as D (7 bases). The V gene's germline CDR1 is SGHNT and CDR2 YENEEA. This CDR3 has 15 amino acids. V was clipped by 5 bases and J by 6 bases, with 18 bases between them.

The sample holds a few counts of this clone. The chain employs TRBV18 and TRBJ1-5; D is uncertain. Trimming took 1 base from V and 5 from J, leaving 3 bases between them. Germline CDR1 and CDR2: KGHSH and LQKENI. CDR3 length: 12 amino acids. The CDR3 DNA reads TGTGCCAGCTCACCACGAGATCAGCCCCAGCATTTT. This codes for CASSPRDQPQHF.

The chain combines TRBV28 with TRBJ2-7; 12 bases map to TRBD1. Germline V lookup: CDR1 MDHEN, CDR2 SYDVKM. The CDR3 has 16 amino acids. V was pared by 1 base and J by 5 bases, with 6 bases of the junction left unmatched. The chain's CDR3 is CASSLSGGTGGDEQYF. In nucleotides, the CDR3 is TGTGCCAGCAGTTTATCGGGAGGGACAGGGGGCGACGAGCAGTACTTC. The full variable domain, with the rest looked up from reference TRBV28 and TRBJ2-7, is DVKVTQSSRYLVKRTGEKVFLECVQDMDHENMFWYRQDPGLGLRLIYFSYDVKMKEKGDIPEGYSVSREKKERFSLILESASTNQTSMYLCASSLSGGTGGDEQYFGPGTRLTVT.

The chain carries TRBV2 and TRBJ2-7, with D unclear. The CDR3 runs 14 residues. Trimming cost V 6 bases and J 0 bases, with 12 bases left between them. Germline values: CDR1 SNHLY, CDR2 FYNNEI. The CDR3 DNA reads as TGTGCCAGCAGGTCAGAAACCCTCTCCTACGAGCAGTACTTC. Its protein is CASRSETLSYEQYF.

This clone was detected only a few times. Other DNA sequences within the sample encode an identical CDR3. The J gene is TRBJ1-5, the V gene TRBV30, with D possibly matching TRBD1 (5 bases). The CDR3 runs 14 residues. Germline lookup yields CDR1 GTSNPN and CDR2 SVGIG (reference sequence). The ends were cut back, 0 bases at V and 2 bases at J, with 8 bases in the middle. The CDR3 sequence is CAWSVGQGNQPQHF. The CDR3 region has the DNA TGTGCCTGGAGTGTGGGGCAGGGCAATCAGCCCCAGCATTTT.

This chain joins TRBV18 and TRBJ1-6, with a possible D match to TRBD1 (5 bases). Deletions cut 4 bases from V and 6 bases from J, with 13 bases between. The CDR3 runs to 15 residues. Per germline, CDR1 KGHSH and CDR2 LQKENI. For the CDR3, the DNA is TGTGCCAGCTCACTGAATGGCGGGGCTAATTCACCCCTCCACTTT. Residues: CASSLNGGANSPLHF.

This sequence joins TRBV29-1 and TRBJ1-3, with 7 bases identical to TRBD1. The V gene's germline CDR1 is SQVTM and CDR2 ANQGSEA. This CDR3 is 11 amino acids long. CDR3 amino acids: CTPEGQDTIYF. CDR3 sequence (DNA): TGCACCCCAGAAGGACAGGACACCATATATTTT.

The V gene is TRBV4-3, the J gene TRBJ2-2; D not resolved. V was trimmed by 0 bases and J by 4 bases, leaving 12 bases between them. CDR1 LGHNA and CDR2 YSLEER come from the germline V gene. The CDR3 runs to 16 residues. CDR3 bases: TGCGCCAGCAGCCAAGATCAAGTGCGTGGCACCGGGGAGCTGTTTTTT. Amino acids: CASSQDQVRGTGELFF.

This chain connects TRBV9 to TRBJ2-5; a possible D gene is TRBD2 (7 bases). Looked up from germline, CDR1 is SGDLS and CDR2 is YYNGEE. Trimming pared 4 bases from V and 1 base from J, leaving 23 bases between. The CDR3 has 18 amino acids. The CDR3 DNA reads as TGTGCCAGCAGCCCAGACTCGGAGGGGAGGGACATCCAAGAGACCCAGTACTTC. This gives the protein CASSPDSEGRDIQETQYF.

This clone was recorded once. The chain is built from TRBV7-2 and TRBJ2-5; D not certain. The DNA end favors TRBJ2-7, so the J call may be wrong. The germline V gene encodes CDR1 SGHTA and CDR2 FQGNSA. The CDR3 sequence is 15 residues long. The CDR3 here is CASSPDPSGYYEQYF. The CDR3 bases are TGTGCCAGCAGCCCCGACCCATCTGGCTACTACGAGCAGTACTTC.

The gene calls are TRBV29-1 and TRBJ2-1; 9 bases are shared with TRBD1. J lost 5 bases, V lost 4 bases, and 6 bases had no gene match. CDR1 is SQVTM and CDR2 is ANQGSEA in the germline V gene. The CDR3 covers 14 residues. The CDR3 loop is CSVVQGASDNEQFF. As DNA, the CDR3 is TGCAGCGTTGTACAGGGGGCATCGGACAATGAGCAGTTCTTC.